Below, 28 T cell receptor beta chains from the same sample are listed, as sequenced in a study of T cells in Graves' hyperthyroidism and ophthalmopathy. TCR beta CDR3 sequences were amplified from RNA transcripts. The HTBI set primed first-round TCR CDR3 RT-PCR. TCRdb fed the multiplex PCR reads into MiXCR, producing one record per CDR3 protein. The sample yields hundreds of thousands of distinct CDR3 sequences, nearly 20% seen once. The specimen was blood. The receptors come from a man aged 35 to 55 with Graves' ophthalmopathy.

The chain links TRBV15 to TRBJ2-7; D gene uncertain. Trimming took 2 bases from V and 1 from J, leaving 18 bases between them. The length of the CDR3 is 17 residues. The germline V gene has CDR1 LNHNV and CDR2 YYDKDF (reference sequence). DNA of the CDR3: TGTGCCACCAGCAGATCTGTCTCGACGCGTCTGTCCTACGAGCAGTACTTC. This gives the protein CATSRSVSTRLSYEQYF.

The sample holds a few counts of this clonotype. The chain is built from TRBV6-1 and TRBJ2-3; possibly TRBD2 for D (6 bases). Germline V lookup: CDR1 MNHNS, CDR2 SASEGT. The V gene lost 7 bases and the J gene lost 4 bases, with 18 bases spanning the gap. The CDR3 runs 15 residues. The CDR3 sequence: CASTPIGGGPDTQYF. The CDR3 coding sequence is TGTGCCAGCACCCCTATTGGGGGAGGCCCAGATACGCAGTATTTT.

This clonotype came up a few times. The rearrangement joins TRBV6-1 to TRBJ1-1, with 7 bases that match TRBD1. This CDR3 is built from 15 residues. With V trimmed by 5 bases and J by 1 base, 7 bases remained unmatched. CDR1 is MNHNS, CDR2 SASEGT, per germline. The CDR3 DNA is TGTGCCAGCAGTCACTTCCGGGACAGGAACACTGAAGCTTTCTTT. As protein: CASSHFRDRNTEAFF.

The rearrangement joins TRBV7-8 to TRBJ2-7; D may be TRBD1 (6 bases). CDR3 length: 13 amino acids. Germline assignment: CDR1 SGHVS and CDR2 FQNEAQ. V dropped 3 bases and J dropped 7 bases, with 13 bases sitting between them. CDR3 residues: CASSFMTGQEQYF. The CDR3 DNA reads as TGTGCCAGCAGCTTTATGACAGGCCAAGAGCAGTACTTC.

This clonotype was seen a few times. The chain recombines TRBV29-1 with TRBJ2-7; D uncertain. V was clipped by 5 bases and J by 0 bases, with 8 bases between them. The CDR3 totals 12 residues. CDR1 is SQVTM and CDR2 is ANQGSEA in the germline V gene. The CDR3 sequence is CSVRLVSYEQYF. The DNA of the CDR3 is TGCAGCGTTCGTTTGGTCTCCTACGAGCAGTACTTC.

This clonotype was picked up many times. The chain combines TRBV7-2 with TRBJ2-2; D is uncertain. Germline lookup yields CDR1 SGHTA and CDR2 FQGNSA. The CDR3 extends over 14 amino acids. The V and J ends lost 1 base and 2 bases respectively, with 5 bases between them. This CDR3 reads CASSLDGNTGELFF. The CDR3, as DNA: TGTGCCAGCAGCTTAGATGGAAACACCGGGGAGCTGTTTTTT.

The chain joins TRBV20-1 to TRBJ2-5; the D gene is possibly TRBD2 (5 bases). Germline CDR1 reads DFQATT; CDR2 reads SNEGSKA (reference sequence). The CDR3 has 14 residues. V gave up 3 bases and J gave up 5 bases, with 16 bases separating them. CDR3 sequence reads: CSASGWMRGETQYF. The CDR3 region has the DNA TGCAGTGCTAGTGGTTGGATGCGAGGGGAGACCCAGTACTTC.

The gene calls are TRBV5-8 and TRBJ1-5, with 7 bases identical to TRBD1. J gave up 4 bases and V 2 bases, and 6 bases lay outside the gene matches. This CDR3 has 15 residues. Germline V gene sequence: CDR1 SGHTS, CDR2 YDEGEE. DNA for the CDR3: TGTGCCAGCAGCTTCAGACAGGGCTATAATCAGCCCCAGCATTTT. Translating it yields CASSFRQGYNQPQHF.

This chain links TRBV7-9 with TRBJ1-2; 12 bases are a match to TRBD1. From germline, CDR1 is SEHNR and CDR2 FQNEAQ (reference sequence). After removal of 5 bases from V and 4 bases from J, the junction contained 5 bases not matched to a gene. CDR3 length equals 15 residues. CDR3 coding DNA: TGTGCCAGCAGCGCCGGGACAGGGGGCCTCTATGGCTACACCTTC. This sequence encodes CASSAGTGGLYGYTF.

This clonotype was observed a handful of times. The rearrangement links TRBV19 to TRBJ2-7; TRBD1 matches at 9 bases. This CDR3 is built from 15 residues. Germline V gene sequence: CDR1 LNHDA, CDR2 SQIVND (reference sequence). V trimming: 3 bases; J trimming: 4 bases; junction bases outside the gene matches: 7. In DNA form, the CDR3 reads TGTGCCAGTAGTATGCGGAGGGACAGGGATTACGAGCAGTACTTC. As protein: CASSMRRDRDYEQYF.

Ten or more counts support this clonotype. The gene calls are TRBV12-5 and TRBJ1-1, with D maybe TRBD1 (5 bases). The CDR3 has 13 amino acids. Between the trimmed V and J ends, which lost 7 bases and 0 bases, there was a span of 9 bases. Germline V gene data show CDR1 as LGHNT and CDR2 as FRNRAP. CDR3 sequence reads: CASASTVNTEAFF. The CDR3 region has the DNA TGTGCTAGTGCCTCGACAGTGAACACTGAAGCTTTCTTT. Full variable domain (rest looked up from reference TRBV12-5 and TRBJ1-1): DARVTQTPRHKVTEMGQEVTMRCQPILGHNTVFWYRQTMMQGLELLAYFRNRAPLDDSGMPKDRFSAEMPDATLATLKIQPSEPRDSAVYFCASASTVNTEAFFGQGTRLTVV.

This clonotype appeared many times. The chain is built from TRBV6-1 and TRBJ1-2; possibly TRBD1 for D (5 bases). V was trimmed by 8 bases and J by 5 bases, leaving 15 bases between them. The CDR3 sequence is 13 residues long. Germline V gene data show CDR1 as MNHNS and CDR2 as SASEGT. CDR3 coding DNA: TGTGCCAGCTTGGGACTGAGGGTGTATGGCTACACCTTC. Protein: CASLGLRVYGYTF.

The table lists this clonotype with a few counts. The chain carries TRBV7-9 and TRBJ2-7; tentative D call: TRBD1 (5 bases). Germline CDR1 SEHNR, CDR2 FQNEAQ (reference sequence). Trimming left V 1 base short and J 1 base short, with 14 bases between. There are 16 residues in the CDR3. For the CDR3, the DNA is TGTGCCAGCAGCTTAGTCGGCAGGGCGATTTCCTACGAGCAGTACTTC. This translates into CASSLVGRAISYEQYF. The full variable domain, completed using reference TRBV7-9 and TRBJ2-7, is DTGVSQNPRHKITKRGQNVTFRCDPISEHNRLYWYRQTLGQGPEFLTYFQNEAQLEKSRLLSDRFSAERPKGSFSTLEIQRTEQGDSAMYLCASSLVGRAISYEQYFGPGTRLTVT.

This clonotype was detected many times. The rearrangement links TRBV12-3 or TRBV12-4 to TRBJ2-5; 9 nucleotides align to TRBD1. V dropped 6 bases and J dropped 4; count of bases not matched to a gene: 6. This CDR3 has 14 residues. Here the CDR3 DNA reads TGTGCCAGCAGATCGGACAGGGGTGGAGAGACCCAGTACTTC. It is translated as CASRSDRGGETQYF.

This clonotype was seen at least ten times. The genes are TRBV28 and TRBJ1-1; D not certain. This CDR3 comprises 16 residues. CDR1 is MDHEN, CDR2 SYDVKM, per germline. Trimming took off 2 bases at V and 1 base at J, with 14 bases between the two ends. The CDR3 loop is CASSLAGRPKNTEAFF. The CDR3 nucleotides are TGTGCCAGCAGTTTAGCCGGGAGACCGAAGAACACTGAAGCTTTCTTT.

The table lists this clonotype with many counts. V usage is TRBV5-1 and J usage is TRBJ2-7; 9 bases fit TRBD1. J gave up 5 bases and V 4 bases, and 10 bases lay outside the gene matches. The CDR3 covers 15 residues. CDR1 and CDR2 from the germline V gene are SGHRS and YFSETQ. CDR3 nucleotides: TGCGCCAGCAGCGTCACCCCGGGACAGGGCAACGAGCAGTACTTC. Amino acid sequence: CASSVTPGQGNEQYF.

The rearrangement joins TRBV20-1 to TRBJ2-3; TRBD2 is a possible D gene (5 bases). Between the trimmed V and J ends, which lost 0 bases and 7 bases, there was a span of 26 bases. Germline assignment: CDR1 DFQATT and CDR2 SNEGSKA (reference sequence). The CDR3 loop spans 18 amino acids. The CDR3 sequence: CSARDKRILGLVSYTQYF. CDR3 DNA: TGCAGTGCTAGAGATAAAAGGATACTAGGACTTGTGAGTTATACGCAGTATTTT.

This clonotype has a handful of counts. The chain employs TRBV4-3 and TRBJ1-2; 7 nucleotides agree with TRBD1. Looked up from germline, CDR1 is LGHNA and CDR2 is YSLEER. This CDR3 is built from 17 residues. V trimming: 4 bases; J trimming: 8 bases; junction bases outside the gene matches: 19. The CDR3 bases are TGCGCCAGCAGCCGAGGGAATGGAGACAGGGTTTGGCAGGGCTACACCTTC. It specifies CASSRGNGDRVWQGYTF.

The CDR3 coding sequence is TGCGCCAGCAGCTTGGTGGGGGGCCTGGGTGCCGGGGATGAGCAGTTCTTC. It translates to CASSLVGGLGAGDEQFF. V is TRBV5-1 and J is TRBJ2-1; D may correspond to TRBD1 or TRBD2 (6 bases each). The CDR3 runs to 17 residues. V was shortened by 0 bases and J by 8 bases, with 21 bases between the two germline ends. The V gene's germline CDR1 is SGHRS and CDR2 YFSETQ.

In regard to this clonotype: A much larger clone lies a single base off, so this may be a read error. The CDR3 DNA sequence: TGTGCCAGCACTTCGGGGGGCCTGGGGTACAATGAGCAGTTCTTC. Its protein product is CASTSGGLGYNEQFF. The chain joins TRBV28 to TRBJ2-1, with D maybe TRBD2 (7 bases). The CDR3 extends over 15 amino acids. V was shortened by 7 bases and J by 4 bases, with 17 bases between the two germline ends. Germline CDR1 MDHEN, CDR2 SYDVKM.

V and J are TRBV5-1 and TRBJ2-1; 15 nucleotides line up with TRBD2. CDR1 and CDR2 (germline): SGHRS, YFSETQ. The J segment lost 8 bases and the V segment lost 4 bases, leaving 10 bases of the junction unmatched. The length of the CDR3 is 17 residues. CDR3 in amino acids: CASSRGLAGGGQDEQFF. CDR3 nucleotide sequence: TGCGCCAGCAGCAGGGGACTAGCGGGAGGAGGCCAGGATGAGCAGTTCTTC. The whole variable domain, filled in from reference TRBV5-1 and TRBJ2-1, reads KAGVTQTPRYLIKTRGQQVTLSCSPISGHRSVSWYQQTPGQGLQFLFEYFSETQRNKGNFPGRFSGRQFSNSRSEMNVSTLELGDSALYLCASSRGLAGGGQDEQFFGPGTRLTVL.

Ten or more counts support this clonotype. The V gene is TRBV3-1, the J gene TRBJ1-1; D unclear. Trimming left V 1 base short and J 2 bases short, with 8 bases between. The V gene's germline CDR1 is LGHDT and CDR2 YNNKEL (reference sequence). There are 14 residues in the CDR3. This CDR3 is CASSQGGPNTEAFF. The CDR3 DNA reads TGTGCCAGCAGCCAAGGGGGTCCAAACACTGAAGCTTTCTTT.

There are a few counts of this clonotype. This chain connects TRBV20-1 to TRBJ2-6; tentative D call: TRBD2 (6 bases). The CDR3 spans 15 residues. V was trimmed by 5 bases and J by 6 bases, leaving 17 bases between them. Germline V gene sequence: CDR1 DFQATT, CDR2 SNEGSKA (reference sequence). Here the CDR3 reads CSALGQGGKANVLTF. The CDR3 DNA reads as TGCAGTGCTCTAGGGCAGGGCGGGAAGGCCAACGTCCTGACTTTC.

This clonotype was observed a few times. This chain uses TRBV14 with TRBJ2-1; D remains unclear. Deletions cut 0 bases from V and 3 bases from J, with 12 bases between. The germline gives CDR1 SGHDN, CDR2 FVKESK. CDR3 length equals 16 residues. The CDR3 sequence is CASSQDKGMGYNEQFF. CDR3 DNA sequence: TGTGCCAGCAGCCAAGATAAAGGGATGGGCTACAATGAGCAGTTCTTC.

The chain couples TRBV11-2 to TRBJ2-4; TRBD1 matches 12 bases. Germline CDR1 reads SGHAT; CDR2 reads FQNNGV. CDR3 length: 16 amino acids. V shed 9 bases and J 9 bases; nucleotides not matched to a gene: 15. The CDR3 nucleotides are TGTGCCAGTAGTAGACCCTCGGGACAGGGGGCAGGCATTCAGTACTTC. It translates to CASSRPSGQGAGIQYF.

There are a few counts of this clonotype. The genes are TRBV28 and TRBJ2-1, with 9 bases identical to TRBD2. The V gene's germline CDR1 is MDHEN and CDR2 SYDVKM. The CDR3 length is 17 residues. V was pared by 3 bases and J by 6 bases, with 12 bases of the junction left unmatched. This CDR3 reads CASSFGTSYSGGNEQFF. CDR3 bases: TGTGCCAGCAGTTTTGGGACTAGCTACTCCGGGGGCAATGAGCAGTTCTTC.

This clonotype was recorded at least ten times. The CDR3 loop is CSVEPGTQETQYF. DNA for the CDR3: TGCAGCGTTGAGCCAGGGACCCAAGAGACCCAGTACTTC. The rearrangement joins TRBV29-1 to TRBJ2-5; the D gene could be TRBD1 or TRBD2 (5 bases each). Germline values: CDR1 SQVTM, CDR2 ANQGSEA. The CDR3 is 13 residues long. V was cut by 3 bases and J by 1 base, with 9 bases left in between.

This clonotype was detected a few times. The CDR3 coding sequence is TGTGCCAGCAGCCCATTGGGCAGCGGGAGTCACGAGCAGTACTTC. Translation gives CASSPLGSGSHEQYF. The chain combines TRBV7-6 with TRBJ2-7; 8 bases match TRBD2. V trimming: 5 bases; J trimming: 5 bases; junction bases outside the gene matches: 11. Germline assignment: CDR1 SGHVS and CDR2 FNYEAQ. The CDR3 consists of 15 residues.